This T cell receptor (beta chain) was found in a study of blood T cell repertoires in COVID-19. Study-wide context: From T cells, B-cell-depleted T cells, or PBMCs came the material, which was cDNA or gDNA.

Sequencing used immunoSEQ multiplex PCR; TCRdb keeps in-frame clones, though not all of them. The profile shows approximately 220,000 clones, around 83% of them singletons. Material for sequencing was peripheral blood. The clonotype originates from a woman aged 45-65 years with acute or convalescent COVID-19.

This CDR3 reads CASSELYTGQGDNEQFF. The CDR3 DNA follows: TGTGCCAGCAGTGAACTTTACACGGGACAGGGGGACAATGAGCAGTTCTTC. The rearrangement uses TRBV6-1 and TRBJ2-1; 11 positions agree with TRBD1. CDR1 and CDR2 (germline): MNHNS, SASEGT. The CDR3 runs 17 residues. The junction had 8 bases not matched to a gene; V was cut back by 2 bases and J by 5 bases.